A selection of T cell receptor beta chains follows, all from one sample in a study of blood T cells in healthy people across ages. MiXCR, applied by TCRdb to the 5' RACE reads, yields one record per CDR3 protein. The sample lists roughly 2 million distinct CDR3 sequences; around half were seen once. The sample consisted of blood. The origin of the receptors is a middle-aged woman in good health. Both conserved end residues are part of each CDR3. D genes are given only for firm matches.

v_gene	d_gene	j_gene	CDR3aa
TRBV20-1	-	TRBJ2-7	CSASFYRTYEQYF
TRBV29-1	TRBD2	TRBJ2-5	CSVAVNGGGQETQYF
TRBV7-2	TRBD1	TRBJ1-1	CASRPGTGRGNTEAFF
TRBV3-1	-	TRBJ2-7	CASSNLGGSRYEQYF
TRBV29-1	-	-	CSAYDYERAYNEQYF
TRBV27	-	-	CASSLMPGANIQYF
TRBV5-1	-	TRBJ1-2	CASSLVDGFNYGYTF
TRBV3-1	TRBD1	TRBJ2-7	CASSQGTGVDEQYF
TRBV20-1	TRBD2	TRBJ2-1	CSARNGGGYEQFF
TRBV27	TRBD1	TRBJ1-2	CASSTRPGTGFGYGYTF
TRBV5-1	TRBD2	TRBJ2-1	CASSPGLVWNEQFF
TRBV10-3	-	TRBJ2-3	CAISDPRDTSTDTQYF
TRBV20-1	TRBD2	TRBJ2-3	CSARPSGGYDTQYF
TRBV3-1	-	-	CANSHAGTQQAEQYF
TRBV20-1	-	TRBJ1-4	CSARGGAHEKLFF
TRBV25-1	-	TRBJ2-5	CASSEYGAQETQYF
TRBV24-1	-	TRBJ2-7	CATSDLQQDEQYF
TRBV3-1	TRBD1	TRBJ2-7	CASSRWTGDEQYF
TRBV28	TRBD1	TRBJ2-7	CASSSAGAGGTYEQYF
TRBV7-9	TRBD1	TRBJ2-1	CASSGRGLNEQFF
TRBV2	TRBD2	TRBJ2-1	CASSDALAGEQFF
TRBV5-6	-	TRBJ2-1	CASSLAIHYNEQYF
TRBV7-3	-	TRBJ2-1	CASSLKVNEQFF
TRBV20-1	TRBD2	TRBJ2-7	CSASASGGAYEQYF
TRBV4-3	TRBD2	TRBJ2-5	CASSQDSSGETQYF
TRBV6-1	-	TRBJ2-6	CASREGSGANVLTF
TRBV6-1	-	TRBJ2-3	CASSEYPGPNTDTQYF
TRBV5-6	-	TRBJ2-1	CASSFGLGPRTEETQFF
TRBV7-3	-	TRBJ2-1	CASSPMDGANEQFF
TRBV20-1	-	TRBJ2-1	CSARDWGPDSYNEQFF
TRBV7-2	-	TRBJ1-4	CASSLGPDKGEKLFF
TRBV12-3/TRBV12-4	TRBD2	TRBJ2-7	CASSLTSGVREQYF
TRBV7-9	-	TRBJ2-7	CASSSGEDRYYEQYF
TRBV7-9	-	TRBJ1-1	CASSPKGGRTNTEAFF
TRBV28	-	TRBJ2-7	CASSALAAGYEQYF
TRBV9	-	TRBJ1-4	CASSVAGRGEKLFF
TRBV4-3	-	TRBJ2-1	CASSQDGIAAPYNEQFF
TRBV7-2	-	TRBJ1-1	CASEQGMKTEAFF
TRBV7-7	-	TRBJ2-5	CASSSKGRHQETQYF
TRBV20-1	TRBD2	TRBJ2-3	CSATRTSGYTDTQYF
TRBV6-2/TRBV6-3	-	TRBJ2-5	CASTPPGHQETQYF
TRBV20-1	-	TRBJ2-1	CSAREQVVARNEQFF
TRBV4-1	-	TRBJ2-2	CASSPARGASAGELFF
TRBV20-1	TRBD2	TRBJ2-1	CSAAGTSRVYNEQFF